The 24 T cell receptor beta chains in this list originate from one sample, sequenced in a study of CD8+ T cells in alopecia areata. It was cDNA, reverse transcribed from extracted RNA, that served as the sequencing template. Sequencing used immunoSEQ multiplex PCR; TCRdb keeps in-frame clones, though not all of them. This table has around 190,000 clones, around 60% appearing once. The sample's treatment: oral pan-JAK inhibitor, 5-10 mg twice daily. This specimen was CD4+ T cells sorted from blood, taken at approximately week 49, from a patient treated with tofacitinib. The receptors originated from a human donor with alopecia areata.

The V gene is TRBV18, the J gene TRBJ2-7, with TRBD2 matching over 8 bases. There are 15 residues in the CDR3. Trimming cost V 0 bases and J 0 bases; bases outside gene matches: 1. Germline assignment: CDR1 KGHSH and CDR2 LQKENI. Here the CDR3 reads CASSPPSGASYEQYF. DNA for the CDR3: TGTGCCAGCTCACCACCTAGCGGGGCCTCCTACGAGCAGTACTTC. The variable domain in full, with the rest retrieved from reference TRBV18 and TRBJ2-7, is NAGVMQNPRHLVRRRGQEARLRCSPMKGHSHVYWYRQLPEEGLKFMVYLQKENIIDESGMPKERFSAEFPKEGPSILRIQQVVRGDSAAYFCASSPPSGASYEQYFGPGTRLTVT.

This chain links TRBV5-1 with TRBJ2-7; 8 bases map to TRBD2. The CDR3 totals 16 residues. J gave up 3 bases and V 1 base, and 9 bases lay outside the gene matches. CDR1 is SGHRS and CDR2 is YFSETQ in the germline V gene. CDR3 nucleotide sequence: TGCGCCAGCAGCTTGAGTTCCAGGACTAGCCGCTACGAGCAGTACTTC. It encodes CASSLSSRTSRYEQYF. Using reference TRBV5-1 and TRBJ2-7 for the parts outside the CDR3, the full variable domain is KAGVTQTPRYLIKTRGQQVTLSCSPISGHRSVSWYQQTPGQGLQFLFEYFSETQRNKGNFPGRFSGRQFSNSRSEMNVSTLELGDSALYLCASSLSSRTSRYEQYFGPGTRLTVT.

This clone was seen a few times. The chain has TRBV9 and TRBJ2-1; 11 bases are a match to TRBD1. Germline CDR1 is SGDLS and CDR2 is YYNGEE. Losses at the gene ends were 0 bases for V and 6 bases for J; bases not matched to a gene: 5. This CDR3 has 16 residues. CDR3 region: CASSVGPGQGANEQFF. For the CDR3, the DNA is TGTGCCAGCAGCGTAGGCCCCGGACAGGGGGCCAATGAGCAGTTCTTC. Looking up the rest from reference TRBV9 and TRBJ2-1 gives the full variable domain: DSGVTQTPKHLITATGQRVTLRCSPRSGDLSVYWYQQSLDQGLQFLIQYYNGEERAKGNILERFSAQQFPDLHSELNLSSLELGDSALYFCASSVGPGQGANEQFFGPGTRLTVL.

This clone was seen only once. V is TRBV9 and J is TRBJ1-1; D is unresolved. The ends were cut back, 0 bases at V and 6 bases at J, with 18 bases in the middle. The CDR3 contains 16 residues. The V gene's germline CDR1 is SGDLS and CDR2 YYNGEE. This CDR3 is CASSVGVMAVRPEAFF. CDR3 coding DNA: TGTGCCAGCAGCGTAGGCGTTATGGCAGTCCGACCTGAAGCTTTCTTT.

This rearrangement joins TRBV9 to TRBJ2-2; D ambiguous. Germline lookup yields CDR1 SGDLS and CDR2 YYNGEE. The CDR3 is made up of 16 amino acids. Trimming shortened V by 0 bases and J by 3 bases, and 12 bases separated the two germline ends. CDR3 residues: CASSVVVSADTGELFF. CDR3 DNA: TGTGCCAGCAGCGTAGTTGTGTCCGCGGACACCGGGGAGCTGTTTTTT.

This clone was counted only a few times. The J gene is TRBJ1-2, the V gene TRBV4-2, with D hard to call. CDR3 size: 16 residues. Per germline, CDR1 LGHNA and CDR2 YNFKEQ. V gave up 4 bases and J gave up 6 bases, with 21 bases separating them. The CDR3 coding sequence is TGTGCCAGCAGCCCTAGATTGGGAGAAAGGGAGGATGGCTACACCTTC. Its translation is CASSPRLGEREDGYTF.

The chain carries TRBV9 and TRBJ2-5; D remains unclear. CDR1 is SGDLS and CDR2 is YYNGEE in the germline V gene. Deletions cut 3 bases from V and 5 bases from J, with 11 bases between. CDR3 length equals 13 residues. In DNA, the CDR3 is TGTGCCAGCAGCGCGATGACCGTGGAGACCCAGTACTTC. Its translation is CASSAMTVETQYF.

This clone came up a few times. The genes are TRBV5-1 and TRBJ2-4, with 10 bases that match TRBD2. Germline V gene sequence: CDR1 SGHRS, CDR2 YFSETQ. V shed 2 bases, J shed 1 base, and the junction held 6 bases outside the gene matches. This CDR3 is built from 17 residues. CDR3 nucleotide sequence: TGCGCCAGCAGCTTAGAAGCGGGGGGGCTGGCCAAAAACATTCAGTACTTC. It encodes CASSLEAGGLAKNIQYF.

J is TRBJ2-3 and V is TRBV5-1, with D perhaps matching TRBD1 (5 bases). The CDR3 runs to 16 residues. Trimming stripped 3 bases from V and 0 bases from J, with 14 bases between. The germline V gene has CDR1 SGHRS and CDR2 YFSETQ. The CDR3 spells CASSSNLRASTDTQYF. As DNA, the CDR3 is TGCGCCAGCAGCTCGAACCTCAGGGCTAGCACAGATACGCAGTATTTT.

The chain uses TRBV6-5 and TRBJ2-6; D may be TRBD2 (5 bases). The CDR3 contains 16 residues. CDR1 and CDR2 (germline): MNHEY, SVGAGI. V lost 0 bases, J lost 0 bases, and 6 bases lay in between. The CDR3 region is CASSYSSGSGANVLTF. The CDR3 DNA reads TGTGCCAGCAGTTACTCGAGCGGCTCTGGGGCCAACGTCCTGACTTTC.

V and J are TRBV29-1 and TRBJ2-1, with D perhaps TRBD2 (7 bases). The CDR3 covers 15 residues. Germline loops: CDR1 SQVTM, CDR2 ANQGSEA. The germline V and J ends were trimmed by 8 bases and 2 bases, with 19 bases remaining between them. CDR3 in amino acids: CSTPVGGPTYNEQFF. CDR3 in DNA: TGCAGCACCCCCGTGGGGGGGCCTACCTACAATGAGCAGTTCTTC.

The chain joins TRBV18 to TRBJ2-7, with D perhaps TRBD1 (6 bases). The CDR3 loop spans 12 amino acids. V lost 6 bases, J lost 3 bases, and 9 bases lay in between. CDR1 is KGHSH, CDR2 LQKENI, per germline. This CDR3 is CASSTTGYEQYF. In DNA form, the CDR3 reads TGTGCCAGCTCGACGACAGGCTACGAGCAGTACTTC.

CDR3 region: CASSQDLRGGPYEQYF. The DNA for the CDR3 is TGCGCCAGCAGCCAAGATCTACGGGGGGGCCCCTACGAGCAGTACTTC. The V call is TRBV4-3, the J call TRBJ2-7, with 8 bases identical to TRBD2. With 0 bases clipped from V and 2 bases from J, the junction kept 6 bases outside the gene matches. The V gene's germline CDR1 is LGHNA and CDR2 YSLEER. CDR3 length: 16 amino acids.

The rearrangement links TRBV29-1 to TRBJ2-2; 10 bases are shared with TRBD2. The trim removed 7 bases at V and 2 bases at J, leaving 1 base unmatched. The CDR3 length is 13 residues. CDR1 is SQVTM and CDR2 is ANQGSEA in the germline V gene. The CDR3 loop reads CSASGGNTGELFF. CDR3 nucleotides: TGCAGCGCTAGCGGGGGTAACACCGGGGAGCTGTTTTTT.

This rearrangement joins TRBV2 to TRBJ1-4; D possibly corresponds to TRBD1 (5 bases). The CDR3 consists of 14 residues. The V gene's germline CDR1 is SNHLY and CDR2 FYNNEI. The V and J ends lost 8 bases and 4 bases respectively, with 14 bases between them. The CDR3 protein is CASELGGGNEKLFF. CDR3 nucleotide sequence: TGTGCCAGCGAACTTGGTGGGGGTAATGAAAAACTGTTTTTT.

This clone was seen once. CDR3 DNA: TGTGCCAGCAGCCCCCAACTAGCGGGGGGGACTAATGAGCAGTTCTTC. Its protein is CASSPQLAGGTNEQFF. The J gene is TRBJ2-1, the V gene TRBV7-9, with TRBD2 matching 13 bases. The CDR3 runs to 16 residues. The V segment lost 5 bases and the J segment 7 bases; nucleotides outside the gene matches: 8. Germline V gene sequence: CDR1 SEHNR, CDR2 FQNEAQ (reference sequence).

This clone occurred once. This chain uses TRBV27 with TRBJ1-5; possibly TRBD1 for D (6 bases). Germline CDR1 is MNHEY and CDR2 is SMNVEV (reference sequence). CDR3 length: 15 residues. V gave up 5 bases and J gave up 2 bases, with 13 bases separating them. In DNA form, the CDR3 reads TGTGCCAGCAGTAGGAGGGGGTCAGGCAATCAGCCCCAGCATTTT. Protein product: CASSRRGSGNQPQHF.

The V and J genes are TRBV6-6 and TRBJ2-7, with D maybe TRBD1 (7 bases). The V end was cut by 8 bases, the J end by 4 bases, with 24 bases between. The CDR3 consists of 16 residues. Looked up from germline, CDR1 is MNHNY and CDR2 is SVGAGI (reference sequence). In DNA, the CDR3 is TGTGCCAGCGCGGATCATAAGGGGGGACAGAGGTACGAGCAGTACTTC. Translation: CASADHKGGQRYEQYF.

The chain recombines TRBV18 with TRBJ2-7; the match to TRBD1 covers 7 bases. The CDR3 is made up of 15 amino acids. CDR1 and CDR2 from the germline V gene are KGHSH and LQKENI. Trimming took 5 bases from V and 2 from J; bases not matched to a gene: 9. The CDR3 region is CASSNGQAPAYEQYF. Written as DNA, the CDR3 is TGTGCCAGCTCAAACGGACAGGCCCCAGCCTACGAGCAGTACTTC.

The chain employs TRBV29-1 and TRBJ2-7, with 9 bases fitting TRBD1. The CDR3 is made up of 13 amino acids. J lost 2 bases, V lost 7 bases, and 6 bases had no gene match. CDR1 and CDR2 from the germline V gene are SQVTM and ANQGSEA. CDR3 sequence (DNA): TGCAGCGCCATGGACAGGGGTCCCTACGAGCAGTACTTC. It codes for CSAMDRGPYEQYF.

This chain connects TRBV9 to TRBJ2-7, with 8 bases aligning to TRBD1. Germline CDR1 and CDR2: SGDLS and YYNGEE. The CDR3 loop spans 15 amino acids. Trimming at V came to 0 bases and at J to 2 bases, leaving 4 bases not matched to a gene. The CDR3 protein is CASSVGGRGPYEQYF. DNA for the CDR3: TGTGCCAGCAGCGTAGGTGGCAGGGGGCCCTACGAGCAGTACTTC.

V and J are TRBV6-9 and TRBJ1-5; D ambiguous. CDR1 and CDR2 (germline): MNHGY, SVAAGI. The CDR3 contains 11 residues. The V and J ends lost 10 bases and 5 bases respectively, with 9 bases between them. CDR3 bases: TGTGCCATGCACTCGGATCAGCCCCAGCATTTT. This gives the protein CAMHSDQPQHF.

This clone was seen once. V usage is TRBV11-3 and J usage is TRBJ2-2; D is unclear. CDR3 length equals 12 residues. The germline CDR1 and CDR2 sequences are SGHNT and YENEEA. Trimming removed 5 bases from V and 8 bases from J, with 9 bases in between. The CDR3 bases are TGTGCCAGCAGCCACCCCCTGGGGGAGCTGTTTTTT. This encodes CASSHPLGELFF.

The chain carries TRBV9 and TRBJ2-3; tentatively, D is TRBD1 (5 bases). The length of the CDR3 is 14 residues. Looked up from germline, CDR1 is SGDLS and CDR2 is YYNGEE. V lost 4 bases to trimming and J lost 6 bases, with 15 bases between them. CDR3 protein: CASSFADTRDTQYF. The CDR3 nucleotides read TGTGCCAGCAGCTTTGCGGACACGAGGGATACGCAGTATTTT.